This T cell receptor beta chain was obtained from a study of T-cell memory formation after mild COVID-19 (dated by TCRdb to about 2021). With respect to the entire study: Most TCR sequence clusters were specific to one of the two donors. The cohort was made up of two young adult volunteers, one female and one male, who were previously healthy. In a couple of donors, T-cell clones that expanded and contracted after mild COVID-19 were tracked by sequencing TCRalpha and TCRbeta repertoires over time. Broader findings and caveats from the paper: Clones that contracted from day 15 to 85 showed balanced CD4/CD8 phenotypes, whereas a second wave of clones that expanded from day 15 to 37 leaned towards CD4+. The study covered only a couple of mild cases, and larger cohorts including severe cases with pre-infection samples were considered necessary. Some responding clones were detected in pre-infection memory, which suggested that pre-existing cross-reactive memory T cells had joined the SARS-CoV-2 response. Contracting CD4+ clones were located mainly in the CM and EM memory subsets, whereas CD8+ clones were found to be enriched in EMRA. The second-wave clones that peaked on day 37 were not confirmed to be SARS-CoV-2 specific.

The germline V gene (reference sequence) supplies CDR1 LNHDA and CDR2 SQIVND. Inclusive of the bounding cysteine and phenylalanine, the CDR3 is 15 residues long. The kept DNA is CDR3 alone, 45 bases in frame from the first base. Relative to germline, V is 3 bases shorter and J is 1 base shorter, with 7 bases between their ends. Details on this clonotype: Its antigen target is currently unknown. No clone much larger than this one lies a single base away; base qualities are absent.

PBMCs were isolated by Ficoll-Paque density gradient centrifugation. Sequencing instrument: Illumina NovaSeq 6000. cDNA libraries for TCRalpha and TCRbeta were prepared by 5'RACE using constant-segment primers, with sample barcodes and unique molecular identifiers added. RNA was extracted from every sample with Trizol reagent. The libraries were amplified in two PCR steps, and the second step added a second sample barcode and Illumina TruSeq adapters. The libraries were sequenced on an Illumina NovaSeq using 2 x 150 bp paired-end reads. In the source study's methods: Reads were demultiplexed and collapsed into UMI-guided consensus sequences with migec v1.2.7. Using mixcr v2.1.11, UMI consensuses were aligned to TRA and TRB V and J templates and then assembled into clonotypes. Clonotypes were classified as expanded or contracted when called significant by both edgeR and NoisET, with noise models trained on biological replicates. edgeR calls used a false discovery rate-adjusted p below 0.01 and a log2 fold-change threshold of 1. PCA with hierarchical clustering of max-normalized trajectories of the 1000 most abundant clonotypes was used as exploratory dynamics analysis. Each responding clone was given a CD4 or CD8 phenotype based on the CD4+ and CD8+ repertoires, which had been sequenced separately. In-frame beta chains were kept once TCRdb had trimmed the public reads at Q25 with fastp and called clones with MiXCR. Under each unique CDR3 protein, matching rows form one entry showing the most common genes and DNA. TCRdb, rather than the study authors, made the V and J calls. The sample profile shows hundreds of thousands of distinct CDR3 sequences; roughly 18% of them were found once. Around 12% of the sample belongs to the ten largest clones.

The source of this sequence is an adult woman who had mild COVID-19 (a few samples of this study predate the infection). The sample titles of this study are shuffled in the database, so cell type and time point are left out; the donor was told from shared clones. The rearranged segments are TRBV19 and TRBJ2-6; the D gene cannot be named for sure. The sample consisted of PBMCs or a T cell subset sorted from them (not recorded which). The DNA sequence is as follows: TGTGCCAGTAGTATGTGGGGTTCTGGGGCCAACGTCCTGACTTTC. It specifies CASSMWGSGANVLTF.